A single T cell receptor (beta chain) is shown here with its context. What it binds is unknown. The CDR3 length is 15 residues. The trim removed 3 bases at V and 3 bases at J, leaving 6 bases unmatched. Germline assignment: CDR1 LNHDA and CDR2 SQIVND (reference sequence). This cohort consisted of healthy bone marrow donors. Vbeta (60) and Jbeta (13) primers were used in the PCR. Sequencing was performed with immunoSEQ multiplex PCR; in TCRdb, only in-frame clones are kept and a portion is missing. This table has around 130,000 clones, 65% to 90% appearing once. This entry comes from a study of cytomegalovirus exposure and HLA in healthy donors. General observations from the study: CMV antigen specificity was confirmed in vitro for three CMV-associated chains. V- and J-gene trimming in TCR beta was tied to a missense DCLRE1C variant by an analysis performed later.

The V gene is TRBV19, the J gene TRBJ2-7, with 9 bases aligning to TRBD2. The sequence came from a woman aged 40 to 50 in good health and CMV-seronegative. Sequenced: PBMCs. The DNA of the CDR3 is TGTGCCAGTAGTATGACTAGCGGCGGACTCTACGAGCAGTACTTC. It encodes CASSMTSGGLYEQYF. The variable domain in full, completed from reference TRBV19 and TRBJ2-7, reads DGGITQSPKYLFRKEGQNVTLSCEQNLNHDAMYWYRQDPGQGLRLIYYSQIVNDFQKGDIAEGYSVSREKKESFPLTVTSAQKNPTAFYLCASSMTSGGLYEQYFGPGTRLTVT.